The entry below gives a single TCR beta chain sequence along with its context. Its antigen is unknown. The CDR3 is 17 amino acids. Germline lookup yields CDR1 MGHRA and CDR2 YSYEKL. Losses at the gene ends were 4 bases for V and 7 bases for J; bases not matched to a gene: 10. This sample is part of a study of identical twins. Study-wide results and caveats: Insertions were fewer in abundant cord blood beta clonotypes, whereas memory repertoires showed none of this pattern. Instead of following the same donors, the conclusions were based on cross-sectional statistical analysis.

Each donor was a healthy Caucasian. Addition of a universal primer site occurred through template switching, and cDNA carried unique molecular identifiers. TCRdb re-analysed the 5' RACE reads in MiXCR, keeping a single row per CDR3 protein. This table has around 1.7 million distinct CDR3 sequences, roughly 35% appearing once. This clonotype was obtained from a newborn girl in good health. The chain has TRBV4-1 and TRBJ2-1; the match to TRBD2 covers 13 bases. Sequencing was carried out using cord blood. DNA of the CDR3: TGCGCCAGCAGCCTAGGACTAGCGGGAGCACTGGGGAATGAGCAGTTCTTC. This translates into CASSLGLAGALGNEQFF.